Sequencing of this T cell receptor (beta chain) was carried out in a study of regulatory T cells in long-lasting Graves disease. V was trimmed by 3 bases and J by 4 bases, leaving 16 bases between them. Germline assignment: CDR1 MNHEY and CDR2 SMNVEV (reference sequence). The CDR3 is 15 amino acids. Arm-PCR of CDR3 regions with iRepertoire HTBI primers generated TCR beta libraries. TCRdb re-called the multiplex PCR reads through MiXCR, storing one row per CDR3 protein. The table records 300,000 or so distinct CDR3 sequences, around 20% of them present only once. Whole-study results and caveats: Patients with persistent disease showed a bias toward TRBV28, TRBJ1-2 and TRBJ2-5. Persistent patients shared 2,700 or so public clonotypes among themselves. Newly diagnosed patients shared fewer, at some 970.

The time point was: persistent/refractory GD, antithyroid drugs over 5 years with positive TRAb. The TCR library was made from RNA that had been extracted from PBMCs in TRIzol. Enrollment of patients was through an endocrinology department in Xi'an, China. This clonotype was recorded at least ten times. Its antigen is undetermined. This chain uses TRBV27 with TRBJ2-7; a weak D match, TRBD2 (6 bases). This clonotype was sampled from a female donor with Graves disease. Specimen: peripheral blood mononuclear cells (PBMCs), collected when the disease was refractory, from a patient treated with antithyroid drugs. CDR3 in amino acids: CASSFVAFGGYEQYF. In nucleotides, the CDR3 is TGTGCCAGCAGTTTTGTCGCGTTTGGGGGGTACGAGCAGTACTTC.